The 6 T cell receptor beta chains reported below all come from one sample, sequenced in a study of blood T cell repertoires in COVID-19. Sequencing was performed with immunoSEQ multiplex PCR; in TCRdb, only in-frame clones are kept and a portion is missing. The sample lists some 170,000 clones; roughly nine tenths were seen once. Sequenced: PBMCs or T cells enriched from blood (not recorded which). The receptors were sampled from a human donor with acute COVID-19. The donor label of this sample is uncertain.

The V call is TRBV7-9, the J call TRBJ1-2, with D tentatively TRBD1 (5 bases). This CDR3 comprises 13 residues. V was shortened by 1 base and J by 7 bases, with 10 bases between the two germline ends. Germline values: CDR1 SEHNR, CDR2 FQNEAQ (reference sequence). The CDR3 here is CASSLVGGSGYTF. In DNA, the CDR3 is TGTGCCAGCAGCTTAGTCGGGGGTTCTGGCTACACCTTC.

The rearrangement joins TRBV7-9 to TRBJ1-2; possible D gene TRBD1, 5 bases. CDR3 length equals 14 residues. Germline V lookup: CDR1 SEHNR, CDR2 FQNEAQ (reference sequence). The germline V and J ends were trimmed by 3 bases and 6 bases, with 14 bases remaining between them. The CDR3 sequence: CASSLDRSGDGYTF. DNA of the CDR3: TGTGCCAGCAGCTTGGACCGCTCGGGGGATGGCTACACCTTC.

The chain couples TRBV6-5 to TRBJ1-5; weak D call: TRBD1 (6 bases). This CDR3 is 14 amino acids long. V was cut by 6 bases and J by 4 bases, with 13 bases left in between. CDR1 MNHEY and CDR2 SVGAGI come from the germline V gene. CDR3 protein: CASSGWTANQPQHF. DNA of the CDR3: TGTGCCAGCAGCGGGTGGACAGCAAATCAGCCCCAGCATTTT.

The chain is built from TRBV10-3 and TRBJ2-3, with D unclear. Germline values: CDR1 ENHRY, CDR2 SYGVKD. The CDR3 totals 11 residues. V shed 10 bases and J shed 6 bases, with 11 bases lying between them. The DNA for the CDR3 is TGTGCCACGACGAGCGCCGATACGCAGTATTTT. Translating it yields CATTSADTQYF.

The CDR3 DNA reads as TGTGCCAGCAGCCAAGAAGCCAGCGGGGGATTCTACGAGCAGTACTTC. Translating gives CASSQEASGGFYEQYF. The J gene is TRBJ2-7, the V gene TRBV4-2; 8 bases agree with TRBD2. This CDR3 is built from 16 residues. CDR1 is LGHNA and CDR2 is YNFKEQ in the germline V gene. V shed 0 bases and J 3 bases; nucleotides not matched to a gene: 7.

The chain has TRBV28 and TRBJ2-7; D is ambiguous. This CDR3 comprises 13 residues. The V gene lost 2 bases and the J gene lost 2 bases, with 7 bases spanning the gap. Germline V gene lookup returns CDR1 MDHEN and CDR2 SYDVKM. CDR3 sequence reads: CASSLTQTYEQYF. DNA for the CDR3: TGTGCCAGCAGTTTAACACAGACCTACGAGCAGTACTTC.